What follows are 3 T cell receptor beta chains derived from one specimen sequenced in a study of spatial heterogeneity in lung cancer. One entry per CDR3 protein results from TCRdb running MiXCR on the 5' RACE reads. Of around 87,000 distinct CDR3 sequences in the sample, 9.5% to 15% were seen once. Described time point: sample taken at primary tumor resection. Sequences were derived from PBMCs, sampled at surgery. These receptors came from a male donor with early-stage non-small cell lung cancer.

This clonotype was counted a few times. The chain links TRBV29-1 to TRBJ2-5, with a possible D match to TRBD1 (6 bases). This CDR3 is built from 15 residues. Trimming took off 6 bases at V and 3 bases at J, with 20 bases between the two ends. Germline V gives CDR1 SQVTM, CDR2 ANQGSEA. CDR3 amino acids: CSVAGDTTGKETQYF. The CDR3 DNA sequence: TGCAGCGTCGCCGGGGACACAACGGGGAAAGAGACCCAGTACTTC.

The CDR3 region has the DNA TGTGCCAGCAGTTCCGGCAGACAAATCGCGTACAATGAGCAGTTCTTC. Protein sequence: CASSSGRQIAYNEQFF. V gene TRBV6-6 combines with J gene TRBJ2-1; D uncertain. Germline values: CDR1 MNHNY, CDR2 SVGAGI (reference sequence). The germline V and J ends were trimmed by 4 bases and 4 bases, with 17 bases remaining between them. The CDR3 runs 16 residues.

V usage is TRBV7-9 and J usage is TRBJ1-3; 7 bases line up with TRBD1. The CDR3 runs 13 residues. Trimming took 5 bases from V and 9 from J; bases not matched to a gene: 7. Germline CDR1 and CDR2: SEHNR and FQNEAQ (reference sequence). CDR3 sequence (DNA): TGTGCCAGCAGCGAGACAGGGAAGTCCACCATATATTTT. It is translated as CASSETGKSTIYF. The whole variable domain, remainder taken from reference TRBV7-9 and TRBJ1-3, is DTGVSQNPRHKITKRGQNVTFRCDPISEHNRLYWYRQTLGQGPEFLTYFQNEAQLEKSRLLSDRFSAERPKGSFSTLEIQRTEQGDSAMYLCASSETGKSTIYFGEGSWLTVV.